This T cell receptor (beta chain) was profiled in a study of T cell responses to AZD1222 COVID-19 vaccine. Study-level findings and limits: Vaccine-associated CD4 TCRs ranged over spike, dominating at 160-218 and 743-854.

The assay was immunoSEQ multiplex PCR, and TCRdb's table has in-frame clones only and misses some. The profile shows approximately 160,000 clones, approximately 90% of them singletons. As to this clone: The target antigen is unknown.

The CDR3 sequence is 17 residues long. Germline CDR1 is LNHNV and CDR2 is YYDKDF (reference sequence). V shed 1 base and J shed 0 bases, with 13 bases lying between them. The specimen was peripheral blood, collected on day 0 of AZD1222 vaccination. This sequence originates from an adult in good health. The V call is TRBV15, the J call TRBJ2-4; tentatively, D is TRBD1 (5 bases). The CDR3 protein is CATSRGDSQLAKNIQYF. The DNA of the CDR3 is TGTGCCACCAGCAGAGGTGACAGTCAACTAGCCAAAAACATTCAGTACTTC.